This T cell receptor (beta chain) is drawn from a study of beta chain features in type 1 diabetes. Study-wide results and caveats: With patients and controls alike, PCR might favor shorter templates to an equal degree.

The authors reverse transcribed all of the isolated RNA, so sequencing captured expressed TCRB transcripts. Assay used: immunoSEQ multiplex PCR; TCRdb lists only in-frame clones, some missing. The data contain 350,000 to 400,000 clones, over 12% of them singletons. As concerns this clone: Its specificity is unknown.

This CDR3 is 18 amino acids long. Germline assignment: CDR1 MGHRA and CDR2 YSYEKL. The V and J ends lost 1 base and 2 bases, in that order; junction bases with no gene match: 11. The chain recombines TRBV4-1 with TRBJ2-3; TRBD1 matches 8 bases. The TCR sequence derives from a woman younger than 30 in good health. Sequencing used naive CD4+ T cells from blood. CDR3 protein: CASSQGPGGQGPTDTQYF. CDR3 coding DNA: TGCGCCAGCAGCCAAGGCCCTGGTGGACAGGGACCCACAGATACGCAGTATTTT.